This entry describes one T cell receptor (beta chain). The time point denotes: pre-sensitization, week 0. Indicated treatment: therapeutic diphenylcyclopropenone sensitization with weekly scalp DPC. The data derive from a study of human T cells and chemical hapten exposure. The V gene end was trimmed by 8 bases and the J gene end by 3 bases; junction bases not matched to a gene: 13. The CDR3 has 15 residues. CDR1 and CDR2 from the germline V gene are SEHNR and FQNEAQ (reference sequence). During construction of the library, unique molecular identifiers were attached to individual cDNA molecules for quantitative, reproducible TCR counting. Using its own MiXCR run on the RACE reads, TCRdb lists one record per CDR3 protein. The sample includes 190,000 or so distinct CDR3 sequences, roughly 30% seen only once; the top ten take roughly 3%.

The clonotype originates from a woman under 40 with alopecia areata. Some clones in this sample may be carry-over from other donors' samples. The specimen was whole blood, collected in connection with sensitization to the hapten diphenylcyclopropenone (DPC). V gene TRBV7-9 combines with J gene TRBJ2-7, with 7 positions matching TRBD1. CDR3 in amino acids: CASGPRDRAFYEQYF. CDR3 nucleotide sequence: TGTGCCAGCGGCCCCCGGGACAGAGCCTTCTACGAGCAGTACTTC.